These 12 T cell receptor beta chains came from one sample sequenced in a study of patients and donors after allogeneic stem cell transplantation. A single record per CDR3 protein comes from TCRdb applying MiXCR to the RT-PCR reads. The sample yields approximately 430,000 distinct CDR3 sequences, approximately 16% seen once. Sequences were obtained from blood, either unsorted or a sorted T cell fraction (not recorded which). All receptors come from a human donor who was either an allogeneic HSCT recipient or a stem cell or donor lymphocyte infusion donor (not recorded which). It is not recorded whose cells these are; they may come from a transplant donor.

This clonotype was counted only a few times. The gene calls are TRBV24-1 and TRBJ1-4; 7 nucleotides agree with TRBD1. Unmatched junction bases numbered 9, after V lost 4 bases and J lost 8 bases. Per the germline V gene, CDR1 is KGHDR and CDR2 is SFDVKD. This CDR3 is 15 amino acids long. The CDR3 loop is CATSEPTGAGEKLFF. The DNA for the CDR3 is TGTGCCACCAGTGAACCAACAGGGGCAGGGGAAAAACTGTTTTTT.

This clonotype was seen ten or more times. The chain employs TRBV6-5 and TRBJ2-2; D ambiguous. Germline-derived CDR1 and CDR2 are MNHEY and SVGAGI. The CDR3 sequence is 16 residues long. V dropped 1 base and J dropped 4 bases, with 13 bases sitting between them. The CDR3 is CASSYFTQDLTGELFF. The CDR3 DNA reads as TGTGCCAGCAGTTACTTTACCCAGGATCTCACCGGGGAGCTGTTTTTT.

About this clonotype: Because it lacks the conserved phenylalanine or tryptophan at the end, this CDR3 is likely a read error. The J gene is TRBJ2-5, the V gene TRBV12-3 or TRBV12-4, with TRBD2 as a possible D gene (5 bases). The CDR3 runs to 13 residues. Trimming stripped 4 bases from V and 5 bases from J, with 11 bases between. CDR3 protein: CASSYRRGETQYI. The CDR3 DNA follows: TGTGCCAGCAGTTACCGCCGGGGTGAGACCCAGTACATC.

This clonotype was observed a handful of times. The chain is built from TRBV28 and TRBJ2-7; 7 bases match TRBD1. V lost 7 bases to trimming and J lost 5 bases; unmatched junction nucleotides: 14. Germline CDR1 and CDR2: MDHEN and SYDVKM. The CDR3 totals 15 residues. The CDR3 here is CASISIGQEINEQYF. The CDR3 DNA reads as TGTGCCAGCATTTCCATCGGACAGGAGATAAACGAGCAGTACTTC.

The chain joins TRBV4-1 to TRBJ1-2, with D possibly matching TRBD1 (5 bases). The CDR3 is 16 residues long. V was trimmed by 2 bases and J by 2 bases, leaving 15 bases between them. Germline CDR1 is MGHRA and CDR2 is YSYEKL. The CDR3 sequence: CASSQSGGVSNYGYTF. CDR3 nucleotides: TGCGCCAGCAGCCAATCCGGAGGGGTTTCGAACTATGGCTACACCTTC.

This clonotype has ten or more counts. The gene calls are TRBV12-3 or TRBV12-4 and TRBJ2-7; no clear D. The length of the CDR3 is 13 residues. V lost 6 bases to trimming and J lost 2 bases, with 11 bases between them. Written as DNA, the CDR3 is TGTGCCAGCAGCCTCGGACGGACCTACGAGCAGTACTTC. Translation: CASSLGRTYEQYF.

The CDR3 region is CASSLRSGIQDTQYF. The CDR3 coding sequence is TGCGCCAGCAGCTTACGTTCGGGGATTCAAGATACGCAGTATTTT. This sequence joins TRBV5-1 and TRBJ2-3, with D possibly TRBD2 on 5 matching bases. Germline V lookup: CDR1 SGHRS, CDR2 YFSETQ. V lost 2 bases, J lost 5 bases, and 15 bases lay in between. This CDR3 has 15 residues.

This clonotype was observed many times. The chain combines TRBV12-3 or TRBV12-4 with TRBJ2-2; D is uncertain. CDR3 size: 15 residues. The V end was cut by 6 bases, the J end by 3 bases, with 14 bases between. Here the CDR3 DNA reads TGTGCCAGCAGCAAATGGGGTGCGGACACCGGGGAGCTGTTTTTT. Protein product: CASSKWGADTGELFF.

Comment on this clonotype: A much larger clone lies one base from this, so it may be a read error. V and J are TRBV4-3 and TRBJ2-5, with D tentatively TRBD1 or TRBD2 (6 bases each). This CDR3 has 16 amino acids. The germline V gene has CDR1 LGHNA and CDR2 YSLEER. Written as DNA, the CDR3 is TGCGCCACCAGCCCTGAGGGGGGCAGGGCAGGAGAGACCCAGTACTTC. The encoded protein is CATSPEGGRAGETQYF.

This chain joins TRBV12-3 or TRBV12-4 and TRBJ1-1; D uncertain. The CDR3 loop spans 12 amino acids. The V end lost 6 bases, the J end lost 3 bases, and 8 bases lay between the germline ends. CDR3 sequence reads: CASSGFYTEAFF. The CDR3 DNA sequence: TGTGCCAGCAGCGGATTTTACACTGAAGCTTTCTTT.

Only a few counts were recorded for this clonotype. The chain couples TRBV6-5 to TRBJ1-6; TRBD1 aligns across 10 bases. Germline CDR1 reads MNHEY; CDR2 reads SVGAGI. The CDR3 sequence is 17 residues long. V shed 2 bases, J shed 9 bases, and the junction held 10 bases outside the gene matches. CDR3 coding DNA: TGTGCCAGCAGTTACAGAGGGACAGGGGTTTTTGCTTCACCCCTCCACTTT. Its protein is CASSYRGTGVFASPLHF.

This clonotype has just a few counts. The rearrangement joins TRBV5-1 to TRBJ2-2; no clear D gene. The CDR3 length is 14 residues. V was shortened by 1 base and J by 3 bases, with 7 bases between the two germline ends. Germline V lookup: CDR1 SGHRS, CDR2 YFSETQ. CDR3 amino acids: CASSLLRDTGELFF. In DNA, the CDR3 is TGCGCCAGCAGCTTGTTACGGGACACCGGGGAGCTGTTTTTT.